Given below is one T cell receptor beta chain in context. Germline trimming cut 4 bases from V and 6 bases from J; bases unmatched to any gene: 7. The CDR3 has 14 amino acids. Per the germline V gene, CDR1 is LNHDA and CDR2 is SQIVND (reference sequence). The data were taken from a study of blood T cell repertoires in COVID-19. Study background: Specimens from acute and convalescent COVID-19 originated in the United States, Italy and Spain. T cells, B-cell-depleted T cells, or PBMCs provided the cDNA or gDNA that served as material.

Original data processing: How many nucleated cells were present was estimated from reference gene primer amplification. Sequencing used immunoSEQ multiplex PCR; TCRdb keeps in-frame clones, though not all of them. V, J and clone size are taken as reported in that table, and D and trimming were inferred from the DNA itself. The data hold tens of thousands of clones, with 70% to 90% observed a single time. The J gene is TRBJ1-1, the V gene TRBV19, with 8 nucleotides matching TRBD1. What was sequenced was peripheral blood. The TCR sequence derives from a man over 45 with active COVID-19. This chain's CDR3 is CASSTNGQGSEAFF. CDR3 nucleotides: TGTGCCAGTAGTACAAACGGACAGGGCTCTGAAGCTTTCTTT.